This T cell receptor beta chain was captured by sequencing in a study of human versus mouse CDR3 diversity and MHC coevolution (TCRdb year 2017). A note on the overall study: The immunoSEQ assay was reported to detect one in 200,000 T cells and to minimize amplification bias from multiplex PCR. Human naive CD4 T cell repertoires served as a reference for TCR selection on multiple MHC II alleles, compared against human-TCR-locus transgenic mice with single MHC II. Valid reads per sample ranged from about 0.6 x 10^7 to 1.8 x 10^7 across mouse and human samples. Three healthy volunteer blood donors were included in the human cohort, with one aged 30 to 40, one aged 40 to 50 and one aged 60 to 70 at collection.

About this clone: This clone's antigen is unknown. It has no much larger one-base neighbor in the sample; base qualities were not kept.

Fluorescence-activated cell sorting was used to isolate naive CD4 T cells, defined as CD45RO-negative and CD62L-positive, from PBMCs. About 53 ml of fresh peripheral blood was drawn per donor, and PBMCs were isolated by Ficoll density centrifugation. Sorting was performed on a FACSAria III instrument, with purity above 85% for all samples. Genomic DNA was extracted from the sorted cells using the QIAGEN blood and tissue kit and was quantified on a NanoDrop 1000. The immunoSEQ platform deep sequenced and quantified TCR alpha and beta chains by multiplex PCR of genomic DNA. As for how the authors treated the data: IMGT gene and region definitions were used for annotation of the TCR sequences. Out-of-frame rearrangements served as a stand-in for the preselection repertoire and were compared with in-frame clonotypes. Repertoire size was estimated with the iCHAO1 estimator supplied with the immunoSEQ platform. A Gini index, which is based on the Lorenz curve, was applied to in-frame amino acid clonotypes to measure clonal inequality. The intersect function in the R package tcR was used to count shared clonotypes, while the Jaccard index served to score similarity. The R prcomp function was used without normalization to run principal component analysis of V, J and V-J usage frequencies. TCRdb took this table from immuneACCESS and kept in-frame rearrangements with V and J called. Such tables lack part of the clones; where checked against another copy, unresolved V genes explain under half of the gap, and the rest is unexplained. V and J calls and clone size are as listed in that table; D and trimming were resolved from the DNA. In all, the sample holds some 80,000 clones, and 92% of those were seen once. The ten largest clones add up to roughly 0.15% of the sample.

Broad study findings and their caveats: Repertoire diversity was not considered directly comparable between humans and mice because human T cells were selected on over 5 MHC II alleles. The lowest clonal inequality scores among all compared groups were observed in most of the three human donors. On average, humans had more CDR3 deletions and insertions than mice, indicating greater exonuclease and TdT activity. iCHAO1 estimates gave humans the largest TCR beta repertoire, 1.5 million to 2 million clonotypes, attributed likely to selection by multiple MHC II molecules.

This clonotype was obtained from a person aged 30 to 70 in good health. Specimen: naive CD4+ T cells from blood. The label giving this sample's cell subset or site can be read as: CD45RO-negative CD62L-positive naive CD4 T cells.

CDR3 reads: CASSGRSYEQYF. The sequenced DNA is TGTGCCAGCAGTGGGAGGTCCTACGAGCAGTACTTC. The sequence joins TRBV6-5 to TRBJ2-7; TRBD2 is possibly the D segment (6 matching bases). The CDR3 runs 12 amino acids, cysteine and phenylalanine included. The kept DNA is CDR3 alone, 36 bases in frame from the first base. The germline V gene supplies CDR1 MNHEY and CDR2 SVGAGI. V is clipped by 5 bases and J by 1 base, and the sequence between their germline boundaries is 6 bases long.